This TCR beta chain was retrieved from a study of blood T cell repertoires in COVID-19. This clone has just a few counts. V gave up 3 bases and J gave up 0 bases, with 12 bases separating them. CDR1 and CDR2 (germline): MNHNS, SASEGT. The CDR3 spans 16 residues. Some clones are missing from TCRdb's copy, which holds only in-frame ones; the method was immunoSEQ multiplex PCR. The table has 150,000 or so clones, more than 80% seen once. The sample was peripheral blood. The clonotype comes from a man aged 18 to 30 with COVID-19, enrolled during active disease. The chain carries TRBV6-1 and TRBJ1-3, with D maybe TRBD1 (6 bases). The CDR3 DNA is TGTGCCAGCAGTGATCCCAGGGGAACCTCTGGAAACACCATATATTTT. It yields the protein CASSDPRGTSGNTIYF.